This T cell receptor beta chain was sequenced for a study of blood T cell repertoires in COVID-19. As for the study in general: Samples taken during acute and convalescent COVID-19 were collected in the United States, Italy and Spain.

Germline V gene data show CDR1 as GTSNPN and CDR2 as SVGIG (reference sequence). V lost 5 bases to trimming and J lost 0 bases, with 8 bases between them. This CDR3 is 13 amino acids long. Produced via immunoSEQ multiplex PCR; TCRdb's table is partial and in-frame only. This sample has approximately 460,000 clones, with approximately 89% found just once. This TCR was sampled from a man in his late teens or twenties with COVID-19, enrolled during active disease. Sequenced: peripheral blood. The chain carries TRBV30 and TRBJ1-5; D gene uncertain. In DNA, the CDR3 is TGTGCCTGGGCCACTTATAGCAATCAGCCCCAGCATTTT. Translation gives CAWATYSNQPQHF.